Listed below are T cell receptor beta chains from one sample, sequenced in a study of T cell repertoires in cytomegalovirus infection. In TCRdb, the reads were re-called with MiXCR into one record per CDR3 protein. This table has 150,000 to 200,000 distinct CDR3 sequences, roughly 15% appearing once. Sequenced input: CD8+ T cells from PBMCs. These receptors originate from a human donor in good health (CMV status not recorded). Some clones in this sample may be carry-over from other donors' samples. Each CDR3 is given without its conserved first and last residue.

CDR3	V	J
SARFRVKSFEETQY	TRBV20-1	TRBJ2-5
ATSRVAGPNTGELF	TRBV15	TRBJ2-2
ASSQDAGSTDTQY	TRBV14	TRBJ2-3
SATVGLANTGELF	TRBV20-1	TRBJ2-2
ASSLSNNEQY	TRBV7-2	TRBJ2-7
ASSFHGGSEQETQY	TRBV28	TRBJ2-5
ASVSGGSYNEQF	TRBV11-2	TRBJ2-1
ASSEWKGYYGYT	TRBV2	TRBJ1-2
ASSVGQSYEQY	TRBV9	TRBJ2-7
ASSLGRGYT	TRBV6-2/TRBV6-3	TRBJ1-2
ASSQDVSPSNTGELF	TRBV4-2	TRBJ2-2
ASSLRAREQY	TRBV28	TRBJ2-7
ASSSLLWDTQY	TRBV7-2	TRBJ2-3